The 23 T cell receptor beta chains presented below share a single source sample, sequenced in a study of blood T cell repertoires in COVID-19. Assay used: immunoSEQ multiplex PCR; TCRdb lists only in-frame clones, some missing. The table shows 90,000 to 120,000 clones, with about 87% occurring only once. Sequencing was performed on peripheral blood. The receptors derive from a man aged 45-60 years with acute or convalescent COVID-19.

The rearrangement joins TRBV3-1 (or the pseudogene TRBV3-2) to TRBJ2-1; possibly TRBD1 for D (5 bases). Trimming removed 5 bases at V and 2 bases at J, with 16 bases between. The CDR3 contains 16 residues. Germline CDR1 reads LGHDT; CDR2 reads YNNKEL (reference sequence). CDR3 in DNA: TGTGCCAGCAGCGACCCTTGGGGCCGTGCCTACAATGAGCAGTTCTTC. It specifies CASSDPWGRAYNEQFF.

This clone was counted only a few times. The gene calls are TRBV28 and TRBJ2-3; 7 bases fit TRBD2. V was pared by 9 bases and J by 6 bases, with 12 bases of the junction left unmatched. CDR3 length equals 14 residues. Looked up from germline, CDR1 is MDHEN and CDR2 is SYDVKM. The CDR3 loop is CASCGAGWGDTQYF. CDR3 DNA: TGTGCCAGTTGCGGAGCGGGATGGGGGGATACGCAGTATTTT.

The chain links TRBV13 to TRBJ2-1; 7 bases are a match to TRBD1. The V gene end was trimmed by 4 bases and the J gene end by 3 bases; junction bases not matched to a gene: 6. CDR3 length: 15 residues. Germline V CDR1 and CDR2: PRHDT, FYEKMQ (reference sequence). CDR3: CASSSKDRVYNEQFF. Here the CDR3 DNA reads TGTGCCAGCAGCTCCAAAGACAGGGTCTACAATGAGCAGTTCTTC.

V and J are TRBV24-1 and TRBJ2-3; 11 nucleotides agree with TRBD1. CDR1 and CDR2 (germline): KGHDR, SFDVKD. This CDR3 is 16 amino acids long. Trimming at V came to 3 bases and at J to 7 bases, leaving 8 bases not matched to a gene. As DNA, the CDR3 is TGTGCCACCAGTGATCACCGGGACAGGGGGAGTCATACGCAGTATTTT. Translated: CATSDHRDRGSHTQYF.

The chain joins TRBV7-7 to TRBJ1-3; the match to TRBD1 covers 7 bases. V gave up 5 bases and J gave up 4 bases; unmatched junction bases: 8. The CDR3 is made up of 15 amino acids. Germline V gene data show CDR1 as SSHAT and CDR2 as FNYEAQ (reference sequence). The CDR3 protein is CASSRDSAFGNTIYF. CDR3 in DNA: TGTGCCAGCAGCAGGGACAGCGCCTTCGGAAACACCATATATTTT. The variable domain in full, with the rest retrieved from reference TRBV7-7 and TRBJ1-3, is GAGVSQSPRYKVTKRGQDVTLRCDPISSHATLYWYQQALGQGPEFLTYFNYEAQPDKSGLPSDRFSAERPEGSISTLTIQRTEQRDSAMYRCASSRDSAFGNTIYFGEGSWLTVV.

The CDR3 DNA sequence: TGTGCCAGCAGCTTAGCGGAGGCTGGGAGGGGCGAGCAGTACTTC. Its protein is CASSLAEAGRGEQYF. The chain uses TRBV7-6 and TRBJ2-7, with 7 bases identical to TRBD2. CDR1 SGHVS and CDR2 FNYEAQ come from the germline V gene. The trim removed 0 bases at V and 6 bases at J, leaving 8 bases unmatched. The CDR3 has 15 residues.

The CDR3 DNA reads as TGTGCCAGCAGCTCACTAAAACTCCCCTGGGGCACAGATACGCAGTATTTT. It codes for CASSSLKLPWGTDTQYF. This chain connects TRBV5-6 to TRBJ2-3; no definite D call. Trimming left V 3 bases short and J 1 base short, with 18 bases between. The CDR3 runs 17 residues. The V gene's germline CDR1 is SGHDT and CDR2 YYEEEE. Full variable domain (outside the CDR3, taken from reference TRBV5-6 and TRBJ2-3): DAGVTQSPTHLIKTRGQQVTLRCSPKSGHDTVSWYQQALGQGPQFIFQYYEEEERQRGNFPDRFSGHQFPNYSSELNVNALLLGDSALYLCASSSLKLPWGTDTQYFGPGTRLTVL.

This rearrangement joins TRBV28 to TRBJ2-7; maybe TRBD1 (5 bases). V lost 4 bases and J 5 bases, leaving 12 bases between the germline ends. This CDR3 is 13 amino acids long. Germline lookup yields CDR1 MDHEN and CDR2 SYDVKM. The CDR3 nucleotides are TGTGCCAGCAGTTACCCCTTACAGGACGAGCAGTACTTC. As protein: CASSYPLQDEQYF.

The rearrangement uses TRBV7-8 and TRBJ2-7, with D possibly being TRBD2 (6 bases). Trimming cost V 8 bases and J 2 bases, with 16 bases left between them. The CDR3 covers 14 residues. From germline, CDR1 is SGHVS and CDR2 FQNEAQ. CDR3 loop: CASFLSGPTYEQYF. The DNA for the CDR3 is TGTGCCAGCTTTCTTAGCGGCCCAACCTACGAGCAGTACTTC.

The chain combines TRBV28 with TRBJ1-2; 9 bases match TRBD1. V shed 9 bases, J shed 1 base, and the junction held 18 bases outside the gene matches. CDR1 and CDR2 (germline): MDHEN, SYDVKM. This CDR3 region has 18 residues. CDR3 sequence: CARTPLHRDRADNYGYTF. CDR3 coding DNA: TGTGCCAGAACCCCCCTTCACCGGGACAGGGCGGATAACTATGGCTACACCTTC.

The rearrangement uses TRBV9 and TRBJ1-1; 7 bases are shared with TRBD1. Germline V gives CDR1 SGDLS, CDR2 YYNGEE. After removal of 2 bases from V and 1 base from J, the junction contained 2 bases not matched to a gene. This CDR3 is built from 14 residues. CDR3 in DNA: TGTGCCAGCAGCGTTGGGGACAGGAACACTGAAGCTTTCTTT. It is translated as CASSVGDRNTEAFF.

The chain links TRBV28 to TRBJ2-7, with TRBD1 matching over 7 bases. Germline CDR1 reads MDHEN; CDR2 reads SYDVKM. The CDR3 has 15 amino acids. The V and J ends lost 6 bases and 6 bases, in that order; junction bases with no gene match: 14. The CDR3 protein is CASRPLQGKGGEQYF. The CDR3 region has the DNA TGTGCCAGCAGGCCCCTACAGGGGAAAGGGGGCGAGCAGTACTTC.

This clone was picked up one time. The V gene is TRBV11-3, the J gene TRBJ2-3, with TRBD1 matching 11 bases. V trimming: 5 bases; J trimming: 6 bases; junction bases outside the gene matches: 7. CDR1 is SGHNT, CDR2 YENEEA, per germline. This CDR3 has 15 residues. In DNA, the CDR3 is TGTGCCAGCAGCCCCGGACAGGGGGCGTGGGATACGCAGTATTTT. This encodes CASSPGQGAWDTQYF.

The genes are TRBV19 and TRBJ1-1, with D possibly TRBD1 on 5 matching bases. Looked up from germline, CDR1 is LNHDA and CDR2 is SQIVND (reference sequence). V gave up 5 bases and J gave up 4 bases, with 11 bases separating them. CDR3 length equals 13 residues. The CDR3 loop reads CASSLARATEAFF. The CDR3 DNA is TGTGCCAGTAGTCTAGCCAGGGCCACTGAAGCTTTCTTT.

The chain carries TRBV28 and TRBJ1-3; TRBD1 is a possible D gene (5 bases). V was cut by 5 bases and J by 0 bases, with 11 bases left in between. The germline gives CDR1 MDHEN, CDR2 SYDVKM. The CDR3 has 15 amino acids. In nucleotides, the CDR3 is TGTGCCAGCAGTCCCCACAGGTACTCTGGAAACACCATATATTTT. Translated, it gives CASSPHRYSGNTIYF.

V gene TRBV10-3 combines with J gene TRBJ2-7; 10 positions match TRBD1. In germline, CDR1 is ENHRY, CDR2 SYGVKD. Trimming took 2 bases from V and 6 from J; bases not matched to a gene: 10. The CDR3 extends over 16 amino acids. CDR3 bases: TGTGCCATCAGTGAGGGACAGGGGGACGGAGCCTCCGAGCAGTACTTC. This sequence encodes CAISEGQGDGASEQYF.

This chain joins TRBV4-2 and TRBJ2-7, with TRBD2 matching 13 bases. V gave up 0 bases and J gave up 4 bases; unmatched junction bases: 0. Germline CDR1 is LGHNA and CDR2 is YNFKEQ. The CDR3 consists of 15 residues. CDR3 nucleotides: TGTGCCAGCAGCCAAGAGACTAGCGGGAGGTACGAGCAGTACTTC. Its protein product is CASSQETSGRYEQYF.

The V and J genes are TRBV12-3 or TRBV12-4 and TRBJ2-3; TRBD2 matches 7 bases. The V segment lost 5 bases and the J segment 8 bases; nucleotides outside the gene matches: 7. The CDR3 covers 13 residues. CDR3 sequence (DNA): TGTGCCAGCAGTCCCTCAGGCGGGGGTACGCAGTATTTT. Amino acid sequence: CASSPSGGGTQYF.

DNA of the CDR3: TGTGCCAGCAGTTTATCTCTAGGATATGGCGAGCAGTACTTC. Its translation is CASSLSLGYGEQYF. The gene calls are TRBV27 and TRBJ2-7; the D is unclear. Looked up from germline, CDR1 is MNHEY and CDR2 is SMNVEV (reference sequence). Trimming pared 0 bases from V and 6 bases from J, leaving 12 bases between. The CDR3 contains 14 residues.

The chain couples TRBV18 to TRBJ1-6, with 8 bases identical to TRBD1. The V and J ends lost 5 bases and 12 bases, in that order; junction bases with no gene match: 0. This CDR3 spans 11 amino acids. CDR1 KGHSH and CDR2 LQKENI come from the germline V gene. The CDR3 reads CASSDRGPLHF. The CDR3 coding sequence is TGTGCCAGCTCAGACAGGGGACCCCTCCACTTT.

The chain employs TRBV10-3 and TRBJ2-2; 10 nucleotides align to TRBD2. Per the germline V gene, CDR1 is ENHRY and CDR2 is SYGVKD. This CDR3 is built from 14 residues. The J segment lost 6 bases and the V segment lost 6 bases, leaving 4 bases of the junction unmatched. The CDR3 here is CAIRGAGGAGELFF. The CDR3 DNA follows: TGTGCCATCAGAGGAGCGGGAGGGGCCGGGGAGCTGTTTTTT.

The chain is built from TRBV19 and TRBJ2-2; tentative D call: TRBD1 (5 bases). The V end lost 8 bases, the J end lost 6 bases, and 13 bases lay between the germline ends. The CDR3 is 13 residues long. Germline loops: CDR1 LNHDA, CDR2 SQIVND (reference sequence). The CDR3 spells CASAGLGSGELFF. CDR3 sequence (DNA): TGTGCCAGTGCAGGGTTGGGCTCCGGGGAGCTGTTTTTT.

The chain has TRBV7-7 and TRBJ2-5; 10 bases match TRBD1. Germline V gene data show CDR1 as SSHAT and CDR2 as FNYEAQ (reference sequence). V was clipped by 1 base and J by 5 bases; unmatched bases: 1. The CDR3 has 14 amino acids. The CDR3 loop reads CASSLGTGGETQYF. In DNA form, the CDR3 reads TGTGCCAGCAGCTTAGGGACAGGGGGGGAGACCCAGTACTTC.